These T cell receptor beta chains were read from a single sample in a study of CD8+ T cells in alopecia areata. Data came from immunoSEQ multiplex PCR; TCRdb stores just in-frame clones and leaves some out. The data contain a few hundred thousand clones, about three fifths of them singletons. This material consisted of CD4+ T cells sorted from blood, taken at week 4, from a patient treated with tofacitinib. Receptor source: a human donor with alopecia areata. Both conserved end residues are part of each CDR3.

J gene	V gene	CDR3 length	CDR3 protein
TRBJ2-7	TRBV6-1	11	CASSGQGQQYF
TRBJ2-4	TRBV10-3	15	CAISESASGGDIQYF
TRBJ2-7	TRBV29-1	13	CSVAVMVRDEQYF
TRBJ1-5	TRBV10-3	15	CAISDRQEGNQPQHF
TRBJ2-5	TRBV9	15	CASSDHRGGRETQYF
TRBJ2-5	TRBV2	12	CASSESAGTQYF
TRBJ2-3	TRBV7-8	15	CASSHGRVDTDTQYF
TRBJ2-1	TRBV2	16	CASSDQLAGGYNEQFF
TRBJ2-5	TRBV5-4	14	CASSPGQHQETQYF
TRBJ1-1	TRBV29-1	13	CSVRDGWGTEAFF
TRBJ1-5	TRBV29-1	15	CSVEVQGGENQPQHF